This TCR beta chain appears in the sequencing data of a study of neurological immune-mediated disorders. Study outcomes and limitations: None of the CDR3 amino acid sequences of expanded clones were shared across subjects, and this suggested private repertoires in all groups.

This clonotype was recorded many times. What it binds is unknown. Libraries used 2 million unsorted PBMCs kept frozen in RNAlater. CDR3 size: 17 residues. The germline V gene has CDR1 SGHRS and CDR2 YFSETQ. V gave up 1 base and J gave up 2 bases, with 13 bases separating them. TCRdb called the 5' RACE reads again in MiXCR, with one record for every CDR3 protein. The table shows 80,000 to 95,000 distinct CDR3 sequences, with around 3.5% occurring only once. Material: PBMCs. The chain is built from TRBV5-1 and TRBJ2-6, with D possibly TRBD1 on 5 matching bases. The clonotype was recovered from a woman in her fifties or sixties with multiple sclerosis. CDR3 bases: TGCGCCAGCAGCTTGTCAGGGAACCCCCCTGGGGCCAACGTCCTGACTTTC. This gives the protein CASSLSGNPPGANVLTF.